Included here is one T cell receptor (beta chain) sequence, with context. Its target is unknown. PCR primers comprised 60 Vbeta and 13 Jbeta primers. Here immunoSEQ multiplex PCR was the method, and the copy in TCRdb shows in-frame clones only, minus some. Of approximately 150,000 clones listed, around two thirds are singletons. The data derive from a study of cytomegalovirus exposure and HLA in healthy donors. This CDR3 is built from 15 residues. In germline, CDR1 is SGHRS, CDR2 YFSETQ. The V and J ends lost 0 bases and 3 bases, in that order; junction bases with no gene match: 5. Study-level findings and limits: Later work showed greater clonal expansion in HLA-associated TCR beta chains than in equally common others.

The sample was PBMCs. The chain uses TRBV5-1 and TRBJ2-7, with 8 positions matching TRBD1. The sequence came from a man aged 50 to 60 in good health and CMV-seronegative. The CDR3, as DNA: TGCGCCAGCAGCTTGGGGGACAGGACCATCTACGAGCAGTACTTC. This gives the protein CASSLGDRTIYEQYF.